Sequencing of this TCR beta chain was carried out in a study of T cell responses to AZD1222 COVID-19 vaccine. As for this clone: What it recognizes is unknown.

The CDR3 has 14 residues. Germline V gene data show CDR1 as SGHRS and CDR2 as YFSETQ. V was shortened by 4 bases and J by 4 bases, with 14 bases between the two germline ends. Profiling relied on immunoSEQ multiplex PCR, and the TCRdb table lists in-frame clones only, not all of them. The profile covers about 180,000 clones, with approximately 90% appearing a single time and less than 1.6% taken by the ten largest. The study's findings and limits: Females made up more of the donors, who were largely white British, and clonal diversity may have come out too low. It was only a handful of AZD1222 recipients who were seropositive at baseline.

This receptor was identified in an adult in good health. The chain is built from TRBV5-1 and TRBJ2-5; D may match TRBD1 or TRBD2 (5 bases each). The sample here was peripheral blood, taken on day 0 of AZD1222 vaccination. The CDR3 region is CASSRGGLGETQYF. The CDR3 nucleotides are TGCGCCAGCAGCCGTGGGGGATTGGGAGAGACCCAGTACTTC.